One T cell receptor beta chain is described in this entry. Its antigen remains unknown. PCR used 60 Vbeta primers and 13 Jbeta primers. Profiled with immunoSEQ multiplex PCR; TCRdb holds only in-frame clones, not every one. The sample records some 90,000 clones, 70% to 85% being singletons. CDR3 size: 17 residues. Germline loops: CDR1 SEHNR, CDR2 FQNEAQ (reference sequence). With 4 bases clipped from V and 5 bases from J, the junction kept 8 bases outside the gene matches. This record belongs to a study of cytomegalovirus exposure and HLA in healthy donors. The CMV serostatus of this donor was not recorded. Study-level findings and limits: Presence/absence analyses treated sequencing depth as roughly uniform across donors. Among the most significant clusters, several appeared linked to common viral pathogens in a later analysis. When a later analysis was performed, an Asian-associated ancestry cluster reportedly had fewer N-insertions than the approximately 700-donor mean.

This receptor was taken from a human donor in good health. This rearrangement joins TRBV7-9 to TRBJ2-2; 12 positions agree with TRBD2. The source material was PBMCs. The CDR3, as DNA: TGTGCCAGCAGCTCGTTAAGGGGACTAGCGGGTACCGGGGAGCTGTTTTTT. Encoded protein: CASSSLRGLAGTGELFF.